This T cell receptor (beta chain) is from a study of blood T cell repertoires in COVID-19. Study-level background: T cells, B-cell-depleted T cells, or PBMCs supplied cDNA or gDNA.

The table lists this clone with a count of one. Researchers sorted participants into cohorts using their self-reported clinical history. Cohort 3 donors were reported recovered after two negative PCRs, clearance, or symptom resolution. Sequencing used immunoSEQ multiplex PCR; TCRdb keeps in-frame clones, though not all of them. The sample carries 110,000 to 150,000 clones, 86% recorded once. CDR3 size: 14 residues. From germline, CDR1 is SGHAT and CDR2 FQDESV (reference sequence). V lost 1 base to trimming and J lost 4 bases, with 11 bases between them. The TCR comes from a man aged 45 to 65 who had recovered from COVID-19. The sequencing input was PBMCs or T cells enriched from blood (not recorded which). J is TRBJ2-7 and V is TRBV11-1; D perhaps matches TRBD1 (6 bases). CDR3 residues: CASSLGGTIYEQYF. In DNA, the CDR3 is TGTGCCAGCAGCTTAGGAGGGACAATTTACGAGCAGTACTTC. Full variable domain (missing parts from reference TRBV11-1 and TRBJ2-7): EAEVAQSPRYKITEKSQAVAFWCDPISGHATLYWYRQILGQGPELLVQFQDESVVDDSQLPKDRFSAERLKGVDSTLKIQPAELGDSAMYLCASSLGGTIYEQYFGPGTRLTVT.